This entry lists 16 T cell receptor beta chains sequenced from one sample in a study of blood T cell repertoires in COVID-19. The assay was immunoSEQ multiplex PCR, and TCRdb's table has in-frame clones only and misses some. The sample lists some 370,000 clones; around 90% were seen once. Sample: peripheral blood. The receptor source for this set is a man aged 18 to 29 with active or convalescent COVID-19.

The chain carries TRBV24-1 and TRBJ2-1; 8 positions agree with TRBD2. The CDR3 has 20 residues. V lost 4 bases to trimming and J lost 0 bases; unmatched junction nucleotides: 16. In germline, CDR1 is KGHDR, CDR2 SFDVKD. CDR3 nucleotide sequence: TGTGCCACCAGTGACCACATGGGGGTAGCGGGGCCAAGCTCCTACAATGAGCAGTTCTTC. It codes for CATSDHMGVAGPSSYNEQFF.

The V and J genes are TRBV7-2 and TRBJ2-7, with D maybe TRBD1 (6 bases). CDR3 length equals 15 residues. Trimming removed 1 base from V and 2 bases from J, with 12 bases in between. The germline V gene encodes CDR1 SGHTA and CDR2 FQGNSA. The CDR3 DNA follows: TGTGCCAGCAGCTTAGATGGCAGGGGAGCCTACGAGCAGTACTTC. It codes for CASSLDGRGAYEQYF. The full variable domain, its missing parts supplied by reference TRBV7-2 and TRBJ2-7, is GAGVSQSPSNKVTEKGKDVELRCDPISGHTALYWYRQSLGQGLEFLIYFQGNSAPDKSGLPSDRFSAERTGGSVSTLTIQRTQQEDSAVYLCASSLDGRGAYEQYFGPGTRLTVT.

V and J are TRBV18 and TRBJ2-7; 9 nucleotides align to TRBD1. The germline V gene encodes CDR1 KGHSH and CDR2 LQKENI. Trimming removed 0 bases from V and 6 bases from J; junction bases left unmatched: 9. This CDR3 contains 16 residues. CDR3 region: CASSPPGTGFWGEQYF. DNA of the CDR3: TGTGCCAGCTCACCACCCGGGACAGGGTTCTGGGGCGAGCAGTACTTC.

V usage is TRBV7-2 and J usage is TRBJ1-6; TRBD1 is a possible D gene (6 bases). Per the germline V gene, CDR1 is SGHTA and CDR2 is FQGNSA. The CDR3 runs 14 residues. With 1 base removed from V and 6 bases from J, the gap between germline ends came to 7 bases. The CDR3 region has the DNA TGTGCCAGCAGCTTAGGGACAGTTAATTCACCCCTCCACTTT. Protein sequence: CASSLGTVNSPLHF.

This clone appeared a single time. The DNA for the CDR3 is TGTGCCAGCAGTTCTCCGGACAGGGGGAGGGCAGATACGCAGTATTTT. This gives the protein CASSSPDRGRADTQYF. The rearrangement joins TRBV6-5 to TRBJ2-3; 10 bases agree with TRBD1. The V segment lost 4 bases and the J segment 4 bases; nucleotides outside the gene matches: 8. Germline V gene sequence: CDR1 MNHEY, CDR2 SVGAGI. There are 16 residues in the CDR3.

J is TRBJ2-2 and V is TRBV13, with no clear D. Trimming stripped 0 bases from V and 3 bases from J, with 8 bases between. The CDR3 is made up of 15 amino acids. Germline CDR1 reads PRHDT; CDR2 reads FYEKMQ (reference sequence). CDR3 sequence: CASSLGTPHTGELFF. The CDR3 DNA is TGTGCCAGCAGCTTAGGGACACCACACACCGGGGAGCTGTTTTTT.

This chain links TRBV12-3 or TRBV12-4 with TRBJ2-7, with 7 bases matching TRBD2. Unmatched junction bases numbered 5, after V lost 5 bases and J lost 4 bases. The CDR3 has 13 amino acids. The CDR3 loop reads CASSGTGGYEQYF. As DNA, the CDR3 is TGTGCCAGCAGTGGGACGGGGGGTTACGAGCAGTACTTC.

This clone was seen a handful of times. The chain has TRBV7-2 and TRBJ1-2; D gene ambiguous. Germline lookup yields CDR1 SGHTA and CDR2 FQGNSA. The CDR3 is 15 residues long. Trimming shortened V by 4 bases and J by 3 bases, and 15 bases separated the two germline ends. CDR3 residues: CASSSSGTVDYGYTF. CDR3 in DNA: TGTGCCAGCAGCTCAAGCGGAACCGTGGACTATGGCTACACCTTC.

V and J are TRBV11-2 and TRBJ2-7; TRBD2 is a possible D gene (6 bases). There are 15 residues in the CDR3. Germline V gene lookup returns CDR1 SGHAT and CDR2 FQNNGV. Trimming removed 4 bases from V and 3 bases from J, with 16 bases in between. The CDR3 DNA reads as TGTGCCAGCAGCTCAAGAAAGGGACTCGTCTACGAGCAGTACTTC. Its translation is CASSSRKGLVYEQYF.

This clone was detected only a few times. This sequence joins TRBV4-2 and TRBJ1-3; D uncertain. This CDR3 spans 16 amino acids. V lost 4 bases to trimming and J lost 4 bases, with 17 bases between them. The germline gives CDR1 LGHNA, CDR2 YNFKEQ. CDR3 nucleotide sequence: TGTGCCAGCAGCCGACGTCCGGGGATGCGCGGAAACACCATATATTTT. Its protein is CASSRRPGMRGNTIYF.

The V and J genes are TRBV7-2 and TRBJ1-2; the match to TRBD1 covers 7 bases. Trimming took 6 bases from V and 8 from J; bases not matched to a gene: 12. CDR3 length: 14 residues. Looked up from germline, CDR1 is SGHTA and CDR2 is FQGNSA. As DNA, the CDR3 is TGTGCCAGCAGAGACCGGGACAGCATATGGGGCTACACCTTC. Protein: CASRDRDSIWGYTF.

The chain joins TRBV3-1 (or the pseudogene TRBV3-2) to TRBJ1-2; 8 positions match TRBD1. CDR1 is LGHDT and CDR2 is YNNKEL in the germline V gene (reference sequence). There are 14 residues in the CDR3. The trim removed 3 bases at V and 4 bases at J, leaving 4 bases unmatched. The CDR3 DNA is TGTGCCAGCAGCCAGGCGACAGGGGCCTATGGCTACACCTTC. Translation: CASSQATGAYGYTF.

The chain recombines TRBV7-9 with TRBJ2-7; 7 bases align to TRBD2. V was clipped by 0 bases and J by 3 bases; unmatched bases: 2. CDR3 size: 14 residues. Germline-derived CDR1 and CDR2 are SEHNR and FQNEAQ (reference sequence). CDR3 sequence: CASSLARTSYEQYF. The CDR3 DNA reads TGTGCCAGCAGCTTAGCGAGGACTAGCTACGAGCAGTACTTC. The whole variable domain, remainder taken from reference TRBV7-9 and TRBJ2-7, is DTGVSQNPRHKITKRGQNVTFRCDPISEHNRLYWYRQTLGQGPEFLTYFQNEAQLEKSRLLSDRFSAERPKGSFSTLEIQRTEQGDSAMYLCASSLARTSYEQYFGPGTRLTVT.

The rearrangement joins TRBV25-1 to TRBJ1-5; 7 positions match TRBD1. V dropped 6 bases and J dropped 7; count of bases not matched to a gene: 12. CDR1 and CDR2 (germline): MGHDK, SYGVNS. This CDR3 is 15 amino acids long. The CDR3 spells CASSETGSVGQPQHF. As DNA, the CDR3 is TGTGCCAGCAGCGAGACAGGGTCGGTTGGACAGCCCCAGCATTTT. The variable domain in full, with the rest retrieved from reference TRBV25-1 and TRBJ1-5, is EADIYQTPRYLVIGTGKKITLECSQTMGHDKMYWYQQDPGMELHLIHYSYGVNSTEKGDLSSESTVSRIRTEHFPLTLESARPSHTSQYLCASSETGSVGQPQHFGDGTRLSIL.

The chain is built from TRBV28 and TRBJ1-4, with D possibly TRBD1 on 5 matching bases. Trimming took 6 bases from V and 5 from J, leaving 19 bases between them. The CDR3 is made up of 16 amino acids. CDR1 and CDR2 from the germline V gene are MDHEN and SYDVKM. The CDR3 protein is CASSRASRTLNEKLFF. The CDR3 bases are TGTGCCAGCAGCCGTGCTTCAAGGACACTAAATGAAAAACTGTTTTTT.

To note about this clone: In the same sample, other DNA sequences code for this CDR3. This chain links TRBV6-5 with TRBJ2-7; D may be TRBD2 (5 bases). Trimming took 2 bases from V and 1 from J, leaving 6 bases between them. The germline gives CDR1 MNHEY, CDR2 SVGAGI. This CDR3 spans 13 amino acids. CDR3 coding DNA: TGTGCCAGCAGTTACGGGGAGTCCTACGAGCAGTACTTC. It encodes CASSYGESYEQYF.